This note documents a single T cell receptor beta chain sequence. Antigen unknown. This record belongs to a study of OX40 agonist ivuxolimab in advanced cancers. In the study overall: Among those enrolled, mean age was approximately 60 years (range roughly 23 to 79) and 82.7% were male.

Trimming pared 0 bases from V and 3 bases from J, leaving 8 bases between. Germline assignment: CDR1 ENHRY and CDR2 SYGVKD. There are 15 residues in the CDR3. Assay: immunoSEQ multiplex PCR; the TCRdb copy retains only in-frame clones and omits some. The sample includes roughly 19,000 clones, 80% to 85% of them seen just once. Study conclusions and caveats: CD4+ and CD8+ T cells in blood underwent clonal expansion by week 6 at 0.1 to 3.0 mg/kg.

This chain connects TRBV10-3 to TRBJ1-4; D gene ambiguous. The clonotype originates from an adult with an advanced solid tumor such as melanoma, head and neck, liver or kidney cancer. Sequenced material: CD4+ or CD8+ T cells sorted from blood, taken in a trial of the OX40 agonist ivuxolimab. The CDR3 DNA is TGTGCCATCAGTGAGTCAACAGCGTCTAATGAAAAACTGTTTTTT. Translated, it gives CAISESTASNEKLFF.